The sequence of this T cell receptor beta chain was determined in a study of cytomegalovirus exposure and HLA in healthy donors. PCR was performed using 60 Vbeta and 13 Jbeta primers. Measured with immunoSEQ multiplex PCR; TCRdb has only the in-frame clones, and not every one. The sample carries about 240,000 clones, over 70% recorded once. Unrecorded immune exposure was likely among donors, who were nominally healthy when sampled. The germline V gene encodes CDR1 SGHDN and CDR2 FVKESK. Trimming removed 1 base at V and 2 bases at J, with 8 bases between. The CDR3 runs 14 residues. Worth noting for this clone: Its antigen is unidentified.

General observations from the study: The study found most TCR sequences rare, yet found some public TCRs in many donors. It was shown in a later analysis that HLA-associated TCR beta chains were more clonally expanded than other, equally common chains. When analyzed later, a missense DCLRE1C variant was found to be linked to TCR beta V- and J-gene trimming.

This sequence originates from an older woman in good health and CMV-seropositive. Sequences were obtained from PBMCs. The chain is built from TRBV14 and TRBJ1-2; D ambiguous. The CDR3 nucleotides read TGTGCCAGCAGCCAAGTCCCGGGGAACTATGGCTACACCTTC. It specifies CASSQVPGNYGYTF.